The clone carrying this TCR beta chain was found many times. Its antigen is as yet unknown. The record originates from a study of identical twins. Trimming took 6 bases from V and 5 from J, leaving 19 bases between them. CDR1 and CDR2 from the germline V gene are MNHNS and SASEGT. The CDR3 length is 15 residues. Only healthy Caucasians were included as donors. General study results and limits: Conclusions relied on cross-sectional statistical analysis, not following the same donors. High-abundance cord blood beta clonotypes had fewer insertions; memory repertoires showed none.

TCRdb re-derived calls from the 5' RACE reads in MiXCR, one entry per CDR3 protein. Among under 250,000 distinct CDR3 sequences listed, approximately 7.3% were seen once. This same sample was also taken into another study, of yellow fever vaccine responses in identical twins. That source adds: After vaccination, twins' T cell response reportedly seemed partly convergent, partly personalized.

The chain links TRBV6-1 to TRBJ1-1, with TRBD1 as a possible D gene (5 bases). Sequenced: CD8+ T cells sorted from blood. The TCR was taken from a woman younger than 35 in good health. In DNA, the CDR3 is TGTGCCAGCAGCTCTCACCCCTCAGGGAATACTGAAGCTTTCTTT. Residues: CASSSHPSGNTEAFF.